This entry describes one T cell receptor (beta chain). The antigen remains undetermined. With V trimmed by 7 bases and J by 7 bases, 12 bases remained unmatched. Germline values: CDR1 MNHNY, CDR2 SVGAGI (reference sequence). This CDR3 has 15 residues. The study ran its PCR with 60 Vbeta and 13 Jbeta primers. Sequenced by immunoSEQ multiplex PCR; TCRdb stores in-frame clones only, minus some. This sample carries about 160,000 clones, roughly 87% of them seen once, and the ten largest clones take roughly 1.6%. This sample was taken from a study of cytomegalovirus exposure and HLA in healthy donors. Regarding the study as a whole: Later analysis suggested most CMV-associated TCR beta chains were HLA-restricted. Using a false discovery rate of 0.05, a later analysis showed that around 16,000 TCR beta sequences were associated with HLA alleles. TRBV6-2, TRBV6-3 and some other V segments were excluded as indistinguishable.

V is TRBV6-6 and J is TRBJ2-1; TRBD1 matches 8 bases. The sample was PBMCs. The TCR comes from a girl aged 5-17 years in good health and CMV-seropositive. As DNA, the CDR3 is TGTGCCAGCACGAAAAACCGGGACAGGATTAATGAGCAGTTCTTC. This translates into CASTKNRDRINEQFF.